A single TCR beta chain is shown here with its context. The sample originates from a study of blood T cell repertoires in COVID-19. In the study overall: Italy, Spain and the United States were the sources of the convalescent and acute COVID-19 samples. The analysed material was cDNA or gDNA that came from T cells, B-cell-depleted T cells, or PBMCs.

In the study's own analysis: Estimates of nucleated cell counts were drawn from the amplification of reference gene primers. Sequencing was performed with immunoSEQ multiplex PCR; in TCRdb, only in-frame clones are kept and a portion is missing. The D gene and trimming were derived from the DNA, and the V and J assignments and clone size from that table. Of tens of thousands of clones in the sample, approximately 86% were seen once. V lost 2 bases and J lost 6, with 6 bases in between. The CDR3 runs 11 residues. Germline CDR1 and CDR2: DFQATT and SNEGSKA (reference sequence). This TCR came from a woman over 75 with acute or convalescent COVID-19. The specimen was peripheral blood. The rearrangement joins TRBV20-1 to TRBJ2-3; D unresolved. The CDR3 bases are TGCAGTGCTAGAAACCAGGATACGCAGTATTTT. As protein: CSARNQDTQYF.